Below are 22 T cell receptor beta chains sequenced from a single sample in a study of T cell repertoires in cytomegalovirus infection. These receptors are not linked to any known antigen. MiXCR, applied by TCRdb to the reads, yields one record per CDR3 protein. This sample has about 900,000 distinct CDR3 sequences; about a third occur once, and the top ten carry 11% to 15%. The sequenced sample was cultured CD8+ T cells from PBMCs, obtained from culture after CMV antigen stimulation. Source of these receptors: a human donor in good health (CMV status not recorded). Some clones in this sample may be carry-over from other donors' samples.

This clonotype was seen many times. The rearrangement joins TRBV7-6 to TRBJ1-2; TRBD1 aligns across 8 bases. Unmatched junction bases numbered 16, after V lost 5 bases and J lost 8 bases. Germline lookup yields CDR1 SGHVS and CDR2 FNYEAQ. This CDR3 has 16 residues. In DNA form, the CDR3 reads TGTGCCAGCAGCCCTAGGGGGGACAGGACCTCCGAGGGCTACACCTTC. It specifies CASSPRGDRTSEGYTF.

This clonotype was seen a handful of times. The chain couples TRBV10-3 to TRBJ1-1, with D uncertain. The length of the CDR3 is 15 residues. The ends were cut back, 0 bases at V and 0 bases at J, with 8 bases in the middle. Germline CDR1 reads ENHRY; CDR2 reads SYGVKD. This CDR3 reads CAISESLNMNTEAFF. The CDR3 region has the DNA TGTGCCATCAGTGAGTCTCTGAACATGAACACTGAAGCTTTCTTT.

The rearrangement uses TRBV6-6 and TRBJ1-4; the D is unclear. V was pared by 5 bases and J by 7 bases, with 14 bases between. This CDR3 contains 14 residues. Germline assignment: CDR1 MNHNY and CDR2 SVGAGI (reference sequence). Here the CDR3 DNA reads TGTGCCAGCAGTGCCGGCATTGGTGGTGAAAAACTGTTTTTT. Protein product: CASSAGIGGEKLFF.

The rearrangement links TRBV27 to TRBJ2-5; 9 bases are a match to TRBD1. The CDR3 spans 15 residues. V shed 5 bases and J 0 bases; nucleotides not matched to a gene: 4. CDR1 and CDR2 (germline): MNHEY, SMNVEV (reference sequence). CDR3 DNA sequence: TGTGCCAGCAGTCTCGGGACAGGGAACCAAGAGACCCAGTACTTC. Its protein product is CASSLGTGNQETQYF.

This sequence joins TRBV19 and TRBJ1-5, with D uncertain. V was pared by 1 base and J by 5 bases, with 6 bases between. In germline, CDR1 is LNHDA, CDR2 SQIVND (reference sequence). CDR3 length: 13 amino acids. In DNA form, the CDR3 reads TGTGCCAGTAGTATAGGGACCCATCAGCCCCAGCATTTT. Translating gives CASSIGTHQPQHF.

The chain couples TRBV7-9 to TRBJ1-2; TRBD1 matches at 8 bases. J lost 5 bases, V lost 7 bases, and 9 bases had no gene match. The germline V gene encodes CDR1 SEHNR and CDR2 FQNEAQ (reference sequence). The CDR3 has 14 amino acids. The CDR3 reads CASTHGQGLYGYTF. DNA for the CDR3: TGTGCCAGCACCCACGGACAGGGCTTGTATGGCTACACCTTC.

This clonotype is labeled as medium-sized. The rearrangement links TRBV7-6 to TRBJ2-3, with D maybe TRBD1 (5 bases). The germline gives CDR1 SGHVS, CDR2 FNYEAQ. The CDR3 loop spans 15 amino acids. Trimming stripped 5 bases from V and 4 bases from J, with 16 bases between. The CDR3 DNA follows: TGTGCCAGCAGCCGTTCGGCAGGGTGGGCAGATACGCAGTATTTT. Residues: CASSRSAGWADTQYF.

This chain links TRBV19 with TRBJ1-1; D gene unclear. Germline V gene lookup returns CDR1 LNHDA and CDR2 SQIVND (reference sequence). V shed 3 bases and J shed 1 base, with 3 bases lying between them. This CDR3 spans 12 amino acids. The CDR3 reads CASSMKNTEAFF. The CDR3, as DNA: TGTGCCAGTAGTATGAAGAACACTGAAGCTTTCTTT.

This clonotype was picked up a small number of times. The chain combines TRBV5-1 with TRBJ1-1; D uncertain. Per germline, CDR1 SGHRS and CDR2 YFSETQ. V was shortened by 4 bases and J by 4 bases, with 14 bases between the two germline ends. The CDR3 consists of 14 residues. In nucleotides, the CDR3 is TGCGCCAGCAGCCCTGCGGTGATGGGCACTGAAGCTTTCTTT. Residues: CASSPAVMGTEAFF.

This clonotype turned up a few times. The chain combines TRBV7-9 with TRBJ2-1; possibly TRBD2 for D (8 bases). This CDR3 comprises 16 residues. CDR1 SEHNR and CDR2 FQNEAQ come from the germline V gene (reference sequence). The V end lost 5 bases, the J end lost 4 bases, and 18 bases lay between the germline ends. The CDR3 bases are TGTGCCAGCAGCCCATACAGGGGCGGGGGGTACAATGAGCAGTTCTTC. Its protein product is CASSPYRGGGYNEQFF.

The V call is TRBV15, the J call TRBJ1-5, with D possibly matching TRBD1 (5 bases). Germline V lookup: CDR1 LNHNV, CDR2 YYDKDF (reference sequence). The V and J ends lost 6 bases and 0 bases respectively, with 12 bases between them. There are 15 residues in the CDR3. The CDR3 DNA follows: TGTGCCACCAGTCGAGCCGGGACTAGCAATCAGCCCCAGCATTTT. Amino acids: CATSRAGTSNQPQHF.

The chain employs TRBV6-2 or TRBV6-3 and TRBJ2-7; D call uncertain. CDR1 and CDR2 (germline): MNHEY, SVGEGT. V lost 2 bases to trimming and J lost 4 bases, with 6 bases between them. There are 12 residues in the CDR3. The CDR3 protein is CASSYPDYEQYV. Written as DNA, the CDR3 is TGTGCCAGCAGTTACCCGGATTACGAGCAGTACGTC.

This sequence joins TRBV7-2 and TRBJ2-1, with TRBD2 matching over 10 bases. V trimming: 1 base; J trimming: 4 bases; junction bases outside the gene matches: 4. The CDR3 consists of 16 residues. CDR1 and CDR2 from the germline V gene are SGHTA and FQGNSA. CDR3 residues: CASSLDPLAGYNEQFF. CDR3 coding DNA: TGTGCCAGCAGCTTAGATCCACTAGCGGGATACAATGAGCAGTTCTTC.

Only a few counts were recorded for this clonotype. The chain joins TRBV24-1 to TRBJ2-3; D could derive from TRBD1 or TRBD2 (5 bases each). Germline-derived CDR1 and CDR2 are KGHDR and SFDVKD. V lost 4 bases and J 2 bases, leaving 12 bases between the germline ends. The CDR3 is 15 amino acids. CDR3 DNA: TGTGCCACCAGTGAGGGGACCTCTAACACAGATACGCAGTATTTT. Its translation: CATSEGTSNTDTQYF.

This clonotype was observed a handful of times. J is TRBJ1-5 and V is TRBV6-6; 10 bases align to TRBD1. The CDR3 is made up of 12 amino acids. Germline trimming cut 2 bases from V and 11 bases from J; bases unmatched to any gene: 0. The germline gives CDR1 MNHNY, CDR2 SVGAGI (reference sequence). CDR3 in amino acids: CASSYGQGAQHF. The CDR3 nucleotides read TGTGCCAGCAGTTACGGACAGGGGGCCCAGCATTTT.

The sample holds a few counts of this clonotype. The chain is built from TRBV7-4 and TRBJ2-5; 15 bases agree with TRBD2. The germline V gene encodes CDR1 SGHVT and CDR2 SQSDAQ. The CDR3 is made up of 16 amino acids. The V segment lost 8 bases and the J segment 5 bases; nucleotides outside the gene matches: 9. This CDR3 reads CASLRTSGGAWETQYF. CDR3 in DNA: TGTGCCAGCTTGCGGACTAGCGGGGGGGCGTGGGAGACCCAGTACTTC.

This clonotype has just a few counts. The chain joins TRBV6-8 to TRBJ1-3; D ambiguous. Germline lookup yields CDR1 MNHGY and CDR2 SAAAGT. Trimming shortened V by 8 bases and J by 0 bases, and 8 bases separated the two germline ends. The CDR3 has 13 amino acids. The CDR3 sequence: CASLGISGNTIYF. CDR3 sequence (DNA): TGTGCCAGCCTCGGCATCTCTGGAAACACCATATATTTT.

A note on this clonotype: A much larger clonotype is one base distant, so this may be a read error. The chain joins TRBV7-2 to TRBJ1-5, with D possibly matching TRBD1 (5 bases). Germline values: CDR1 SGHTA, CDR2 FQGNSA. The CDR3 is 15 amino acids. The CDR3 bases are TGTGCCAACAGCTTAGGGATTGGGGACGGCCAGCCCCAGCATTTT. The encoded protein is CANSLGIGDGQPQHF.

V is TRBV20-1 and J is TRBJ1-5; 9 nucleotides match TRBD1. This CDR3 region has 13 residues. Germline trimming cut 7 bases from V and 3 bases from J; bases unmatched to any gene: 4. CDR1 and CDR2 from the germline V gene are DFQATT and SNEGSKA (reference sequence). The CDR3 DNA is TGCAGTGTCCGGGACAGGGACAATCAGCCCCAGCATTTT. Translated, it gives CSVRDRDNQPQHF.

The chain joins TRBV20-1 to TRBJ1-5; D is ambiguous. Germline V gene sequence: CDR1 DFQATT, CDR2 SNEGSKA (reference sequence). CDR3 length: 14 amino acids. Trimming stripped 5 bases from V and 3 bases from J, with 14 bases between. The CDR3 DNA reads as TGCAGTGCTCCCCTTGCGGGGTACAATCAGCCCCAGCATTTT. It codes for CSAPLAGYNQPQHF.

The sample holds many counts of this clonotype. CDR3 in amino acids: CASSLTARGTEAFF. The CDR3 DNA reads as TGTGCCAGCAGCTTGACAGCCCGGGGCACTGAAGCTTTCTTT. The chain has TRBV7-2 and TRBJ1-1; D is possibly TRBD1 (5 bases). The CDR3 spans 14 residues. V lost 3 bases and J 4 bases, leaving 12 bases between the germline ends. In germline, CDR1 is SGHTA, CDR2 FQGNSA.

The sample holds many counts of this clonotype. V is TRBV13 and J is TRBJ1-4, with 7 bases matching TRBD1. CDR1 and CDR2 from the germline V gene are PRHDT and FYEKMQ (reference sequence). The CDR3 is 18 amino acids. Germline trimming cut 5 bases from V and 4 bases from J; bases unmatched to any gene: 16. CDR3 DNA sequence: TGTGCCAGCAGCCCCGCCGGACAGGTGGTCCATAATAATGAAAAACTGTTTTTT. Its translation is CASSPAGQVVHNNEKLFF.